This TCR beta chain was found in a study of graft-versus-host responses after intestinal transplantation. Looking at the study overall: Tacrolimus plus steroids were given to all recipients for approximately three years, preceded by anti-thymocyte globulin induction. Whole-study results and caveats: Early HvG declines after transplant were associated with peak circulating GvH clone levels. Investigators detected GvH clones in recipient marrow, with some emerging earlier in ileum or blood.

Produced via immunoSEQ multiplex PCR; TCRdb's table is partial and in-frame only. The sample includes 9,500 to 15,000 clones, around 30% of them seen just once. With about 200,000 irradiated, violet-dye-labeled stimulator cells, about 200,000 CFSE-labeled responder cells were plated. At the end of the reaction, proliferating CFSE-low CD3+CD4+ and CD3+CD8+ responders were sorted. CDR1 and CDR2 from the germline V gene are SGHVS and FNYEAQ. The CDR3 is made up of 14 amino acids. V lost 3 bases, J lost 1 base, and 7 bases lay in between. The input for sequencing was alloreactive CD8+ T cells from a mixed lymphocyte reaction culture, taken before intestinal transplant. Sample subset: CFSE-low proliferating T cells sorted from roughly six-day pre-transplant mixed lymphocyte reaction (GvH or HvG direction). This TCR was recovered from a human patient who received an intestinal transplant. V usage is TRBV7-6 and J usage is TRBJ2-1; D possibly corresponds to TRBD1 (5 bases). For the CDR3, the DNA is TGTGCCAGCAGCTTCGGACAATCCTACAATGAGCAGTTCTTC. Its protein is CASSFGQSYNEQFF.